This TCR beta chain comes out of a study of molecular identifiers for immune sequencing clone quantification. Details on this clonotype: One junction end disagrees with the germline gene, perhaps due to a read error.

Germline V lookup: CDR1 SEHNR, CDR2 FQNEAQ (reference sequence). The CDR3 spans 13 residues. TCRdb passed the PCR reads through MiXCR, listing each CDR3 protein once. The sample has over 100,000 distinct CDR3 sequences, less than 35% seen once; the top ten hold about a tenth. This TCR was sampled from a human donor in good health. Some libraries in this study had Jurkat cell RNA spiked in. Sequenced: naive CD8+ T cells from blood, with Jurkat cell RNA spiked in. Subset in this sample: FACS-sorted CD8+CD4-CCR7+CD45RA+ naive T cells. This sequence joins TRBV7-9 and TRBJ1-1; D uncertain. The DNA for the CDR3 is TGTGCCAGCAGCCCCCAGGTGCGAACTGTAGCTTTCTTT. This sequence encodes CASSPQVRTVAFF. The full variable domain, with the rest looked up from reference TRBV7-9 and TRBJ1-1, is DTGVSQNPRHKITKRGQNVTFRCDPISEHNRLYWYRQTLGQGPEFLTYFQNEAQLEKSRLLSDRFSAERPKGSFSTLEIQRTEQGDSAMYLCASSPQVRTVAFFGQGTRLTVV.